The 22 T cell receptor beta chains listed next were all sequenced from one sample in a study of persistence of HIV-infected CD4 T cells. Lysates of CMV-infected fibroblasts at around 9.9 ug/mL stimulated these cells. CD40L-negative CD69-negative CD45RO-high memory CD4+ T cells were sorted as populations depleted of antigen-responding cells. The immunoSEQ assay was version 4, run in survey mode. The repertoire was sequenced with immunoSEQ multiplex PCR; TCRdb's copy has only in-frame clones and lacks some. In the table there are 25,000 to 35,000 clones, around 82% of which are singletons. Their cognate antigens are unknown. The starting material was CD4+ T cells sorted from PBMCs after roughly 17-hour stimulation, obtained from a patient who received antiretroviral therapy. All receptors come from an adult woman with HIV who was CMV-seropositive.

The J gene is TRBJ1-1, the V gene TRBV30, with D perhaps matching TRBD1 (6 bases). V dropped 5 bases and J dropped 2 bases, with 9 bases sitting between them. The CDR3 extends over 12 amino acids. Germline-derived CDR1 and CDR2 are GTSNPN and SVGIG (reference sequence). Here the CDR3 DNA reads TGTGCCTGGGGGGACACCAACACTGAAGCTTTCTTT. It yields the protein CAWGDTNTEAFF.

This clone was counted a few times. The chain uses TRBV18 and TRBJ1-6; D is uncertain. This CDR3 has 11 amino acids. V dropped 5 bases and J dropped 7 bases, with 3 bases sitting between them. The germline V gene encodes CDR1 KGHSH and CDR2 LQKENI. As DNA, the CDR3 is TGTGCCAGCTCAGAAAATTCACCCCTCCACTTT. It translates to CASSENSPLHF.

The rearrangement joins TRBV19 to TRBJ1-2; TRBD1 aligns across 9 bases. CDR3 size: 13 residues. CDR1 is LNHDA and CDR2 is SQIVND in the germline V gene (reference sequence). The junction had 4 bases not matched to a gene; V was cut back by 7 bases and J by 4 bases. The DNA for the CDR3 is TGTGCCAGTATGGGGGACAGGGTCTATGGCTACACCTTC. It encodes CASMGDRVYGYTF. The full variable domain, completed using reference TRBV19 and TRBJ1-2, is DGGITQSPKYLFRKEGQNVTLSCEQNLNHDAMYWYRQDPGQGLRLIYYSQIVNDFQKGDIAEGYSVSREKKESFPLTVTSAQKNPTAFYLCASMGDRVYGYTFGSGTRLTVV.

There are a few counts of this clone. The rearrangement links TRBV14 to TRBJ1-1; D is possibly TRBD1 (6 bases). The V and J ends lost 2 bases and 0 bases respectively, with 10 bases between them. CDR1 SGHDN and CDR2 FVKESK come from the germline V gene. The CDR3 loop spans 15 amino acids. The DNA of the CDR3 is TGTGCCAGCAGCCAAACACAGGGTATGAACACTGAAGCTTTCTTT. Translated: CASSQTQGMNTEAFF. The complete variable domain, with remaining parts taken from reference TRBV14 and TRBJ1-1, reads EAGVTQFPSHSVIEKGQTVTLRCDPISGHDNLYWYRRVMGKEIKFLLHFVKESKQDESGMPNNRFLAERTGGTYSTLKVQPAELEDSGVYFCASSQTQGMNTEAFFGQGTRLTVV.

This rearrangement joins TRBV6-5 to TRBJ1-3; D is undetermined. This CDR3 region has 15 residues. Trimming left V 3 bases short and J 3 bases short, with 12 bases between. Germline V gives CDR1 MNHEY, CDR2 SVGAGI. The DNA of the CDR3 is TGTGCCAGCAGTTATAGGCCCTTGATTGGAAACACCATATATTTT. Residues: CASSYRPLIGNTIYF.

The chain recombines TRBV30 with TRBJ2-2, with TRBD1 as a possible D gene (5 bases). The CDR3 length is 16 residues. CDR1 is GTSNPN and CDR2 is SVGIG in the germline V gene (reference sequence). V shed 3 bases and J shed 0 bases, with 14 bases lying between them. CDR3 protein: CAWRGRRRSNTGELFF. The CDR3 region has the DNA TGTGCCTGGAGGGGGCGCCGGAGATCGAACACCGGGGAGCTGTTTTTT.

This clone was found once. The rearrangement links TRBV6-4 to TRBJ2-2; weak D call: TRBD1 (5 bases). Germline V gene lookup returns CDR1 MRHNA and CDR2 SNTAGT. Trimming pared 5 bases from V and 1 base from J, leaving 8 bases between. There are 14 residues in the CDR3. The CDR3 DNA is TGTGCCAGCAGTATTACAGGGAACACCGGGGAGCTGTTTTTT. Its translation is CASSITGNTGELFF.

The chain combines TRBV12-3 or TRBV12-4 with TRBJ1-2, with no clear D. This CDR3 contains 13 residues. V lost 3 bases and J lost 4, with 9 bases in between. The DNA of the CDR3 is TGTGCCAGCAGTTTCAGCACACGCTATGGCTACACCTTC. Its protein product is CASSFSTRYGYTF.

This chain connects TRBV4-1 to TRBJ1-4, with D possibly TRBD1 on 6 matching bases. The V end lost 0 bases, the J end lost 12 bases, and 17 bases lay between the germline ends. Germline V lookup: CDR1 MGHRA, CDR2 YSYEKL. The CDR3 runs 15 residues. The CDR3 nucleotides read TGCGCCAGCAGCCAAGATCTGATGGGGGGCCGTGAACTGTTTTTT. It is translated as CASSQDLMGGRELFF.

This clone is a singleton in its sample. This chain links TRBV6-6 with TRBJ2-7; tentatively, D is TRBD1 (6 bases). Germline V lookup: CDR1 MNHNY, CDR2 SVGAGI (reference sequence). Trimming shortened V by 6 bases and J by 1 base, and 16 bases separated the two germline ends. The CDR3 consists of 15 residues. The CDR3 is CASRKGDYISYEQYV. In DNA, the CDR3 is TGTGCCAGCAGAAAGGGGGATTACATTTCCTACGAGCAGTACGTC.

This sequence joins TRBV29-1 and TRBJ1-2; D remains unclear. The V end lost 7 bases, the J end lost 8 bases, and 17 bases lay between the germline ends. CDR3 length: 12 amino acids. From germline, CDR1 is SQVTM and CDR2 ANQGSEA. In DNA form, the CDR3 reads TGCAGCGATCTGAGAGGGATAGGGGGCTACACCTTC. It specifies CSDLRGIGGYTF.

The CDR3, as DNA: TGTGCCAGTAGTAGGAGGCCCCGGACAGGAGATGAAAAACTGTTTTTT. It codes for CASSRRPRTGDEKLFF. This chain connects TRBV19 to TRBJ1-4, with 7 positions matching TRBD1. From germline, CDR1 is LNHDA and CDR2 SQIVND (reference sequence). With 4 bases clipped from V and 6 bases from J, the junction kept 11 bases outside the gene matches. CDR3 length: 16 residues.

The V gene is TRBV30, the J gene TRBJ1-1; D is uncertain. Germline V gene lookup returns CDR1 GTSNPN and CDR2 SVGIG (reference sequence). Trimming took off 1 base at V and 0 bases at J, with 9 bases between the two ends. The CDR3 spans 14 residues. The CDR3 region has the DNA TGTGCCTGGAGTGAACCCTTGCTGAACACTGAAGCTTTCTTT. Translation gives CAWSEPLLNTEAFF.

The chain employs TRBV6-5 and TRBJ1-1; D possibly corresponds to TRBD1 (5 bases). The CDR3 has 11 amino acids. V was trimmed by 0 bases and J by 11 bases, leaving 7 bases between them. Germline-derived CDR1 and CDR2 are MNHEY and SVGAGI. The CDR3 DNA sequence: TGTGCCAGCAGTTACTCCGGGGCGGCTTTCTTT. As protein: CASSYSGAAFF.

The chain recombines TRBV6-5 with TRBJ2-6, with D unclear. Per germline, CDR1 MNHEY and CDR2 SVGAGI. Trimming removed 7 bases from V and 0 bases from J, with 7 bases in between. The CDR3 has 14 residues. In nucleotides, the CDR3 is TGTGCCAGCAAACGCGCCTCTGGGGCCAACGTCCTGACTTTC. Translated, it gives CASKRASGANVLTF.

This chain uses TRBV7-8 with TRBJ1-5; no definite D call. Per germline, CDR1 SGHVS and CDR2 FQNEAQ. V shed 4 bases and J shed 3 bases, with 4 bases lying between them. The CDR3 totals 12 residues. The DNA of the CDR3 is TGTGCCAGCAGCTCATACAATCAGCCCCAGCATTTT. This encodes CASSSYNQPQHF.

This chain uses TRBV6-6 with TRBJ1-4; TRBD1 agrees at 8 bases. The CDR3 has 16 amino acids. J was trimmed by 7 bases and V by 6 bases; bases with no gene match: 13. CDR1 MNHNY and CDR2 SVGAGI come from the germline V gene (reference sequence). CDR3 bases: TGTGCCAGCAGCAACGGCCCAGGGGGCAGGGTTGAAAAACTGTTTTTT. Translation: CASSNGPGGRVEKLFF.

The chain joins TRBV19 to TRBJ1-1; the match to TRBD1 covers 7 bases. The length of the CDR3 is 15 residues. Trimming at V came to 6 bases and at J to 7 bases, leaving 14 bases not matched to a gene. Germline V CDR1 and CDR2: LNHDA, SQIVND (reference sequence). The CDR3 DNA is TGTGCCAGTAGGCTGGACAGGATTGCACGAAATGAAGCTTTCTTT. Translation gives CASRLDRIARNEAFF.

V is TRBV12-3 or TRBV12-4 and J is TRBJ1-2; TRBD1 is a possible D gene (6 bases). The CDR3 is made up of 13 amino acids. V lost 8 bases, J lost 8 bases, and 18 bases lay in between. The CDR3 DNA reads TGTGCCAGCCTCACCTTGGGGGCACGAGGCTACACCTTC. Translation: CASLTLGARGYTF.

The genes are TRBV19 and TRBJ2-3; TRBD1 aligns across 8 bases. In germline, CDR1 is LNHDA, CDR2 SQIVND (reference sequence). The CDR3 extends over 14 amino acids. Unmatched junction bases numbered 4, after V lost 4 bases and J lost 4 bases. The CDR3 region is CASSTTGAADTQYF. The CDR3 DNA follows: TGTGCCAGTAGTACGACAGGGGCGGCAGATACGCAGTATTTT.

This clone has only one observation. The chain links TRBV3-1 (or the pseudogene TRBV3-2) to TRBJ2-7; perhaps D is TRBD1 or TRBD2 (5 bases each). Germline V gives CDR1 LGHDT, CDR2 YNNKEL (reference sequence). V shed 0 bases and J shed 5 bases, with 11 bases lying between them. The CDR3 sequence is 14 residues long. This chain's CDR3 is CASSQELGAHEQYV. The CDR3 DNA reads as TGTGCCAGCAGCCAAGAACTCGGGGCCCACGAGCAGTACGTC.

The CDR3 region has the DNA TGTGCCAGTAGTACGACTAGGTCTGGGGCCAACGTCCTGACTTTC. It specifies CASSTTRSGANVLTF. The V gene is TRBV19, the J gene TRBJ2-6, with a weak D call TRBD2 (6 bases). Looked up from germline, CDR1 is LNHDA and CDR2 is SQIVND (reference sequence). The V end lost 4 bases, the J end lost 1 base, and 8 bases lay between the germline ends. This CDR3 is 15 amino acids long.